This entry lists 26 T cell receptor beta chains sequenced from one sample in a study of molecular identifiers for immune sequencing clone quantification (dated by TCRdb to 2016 to 2018). Libraries were built with PCR. Instrument on record: NextSeq 500. Starting from the raw public reads, TCRdb applied fastp trimming at Q25, assembled clones with MiXCR and retained in-frame beta chains. Each CDR3 protein appears once, grouped with its most common genes and DNA. Present in this sample are around 300,000 distinct CDR3 sequences, about 22% of which were seen just once. 0.74% of the sample is taken by the ten largest. Sequenced material: naive CD8+ T cells from blood, with Jurkat cell RNA spiked in. The sample's cell subset or site label, in plain terms: FACS-sorted CD8+CD4-CCR7+CD45RA+ naive T cells. The receptors originated from a human donor in good health. Some libraries in this study had Jurkat cell RNA spiked in.

The V call is TRBV5-4, the J call TRBJ2-5, with D possibly being TRBD2 (6 bases). Germline V gene data show CDR1 as SGHNT and CDR2 as YYREEE (reference sequence). The CDR3 contains 13 residues. With 2 bases removed from V and 4 bases from J, the gap between germline ends came to 9 bases. The CDR3 loop is CASSFSGAETQYF. The CDR3 DNA reads TGTGCCAGCAGCTTCTCGGGAGCAGAGACCCAGTACTTC.

This clonotype appeared a few times. The chain is built from TRBV28 and TRBJ1-4; D gene ambiguous. Trimming stripped 7 bases from V and 4 bases from J, with 13 bases between. The CDR3 extends over 14 amino acids. Germline CDR1 reads MDHEN; CDR2 reads SYDVKM. For the CDR3, the DNA is TGTGCCAGCAACACCATACAGAGTAATGAAAAACTGTTTTTT. This translates into CASNTIQSNEKLFF.

As regards this clonotype: A much larger clone lies one base from this, so it may be a read error. For the CDR3, the DNA is TGTGCCACCAGCAGACCCGCGGGTCTGGACACTGAAGCTTTCTTT. Encoded protein: CATSRPAGLDTEAFF. V and J are TRBV15 and TRBJ1-1; D call uncertain. V was cut by 2 bases and J by 3 bases, with 13 bases left in between. CDR3 length: 15 amino acids. Germline-derived CDR1 and CDR2 are LNHNV and YYDKDF (reference sequence).

This clonotype has just a few counts. The rearrangement links TRBV21-1 to TRBJ2-2; the table's D gene call, TRBD1, was not cross checked with the DNA. TRBV21-1 is a pseudogene segment. CDR3 length: 16 residues. The CDR3 reads CASSKRGRKGTGELFF. For the CDR3, the DNA is TGTGCCAGCAGCAAGAGGGGACGGAAGGGTACCGGGGAGCTGTTTTTT.

This clonotype was counted between two and nine times. The rearrangement uses TRBV27 and TRBJ2-7, with D possibly being TRBD1 (5 bases). Trimming pared 6 bases from V and 7 bases from J, leaving 19 bases between. This CDR3 spans 14 amino acids. The V gene's germline CDR1 is MNHEY and CDR2 SMNVEV (reference sequence). CDR3 residues: CASSSRSRVEEQYF. In DNA, the CDR3 is TGTGCCAGCAGCTCCCGGTCCAGGGTGGAGGAGCAGTACTTC.

This clonotype was detected many times. V is TRBV20-1 and J is TRBJ2-2, with 9 bases identical to TRBD1. The CDR3 is made up of 13 amino acids. Per the germline V gene, CDR1 is DFQATT and CDR2 is SNEGSKA (reference sequence). The J segment lost 3 bases and the V segment lost 6 bases, leaving 2 bases of the junction unmatched. CDR3 protein: CSARTGDTGELFF. The CDR3 nucleotides read TGCAGTGCGCGGACAGGGGACACCGGGGAGCTGTTTTTT.

Note on this clonotype: With a much larger clone just one base away, this may be a read error. The rearrangement joins TRBV6-6 to TRBJ2-7; D is uncertain. CDR1 and CDR2 (germline): MNHNY, SVGAGI (reference sequence). The CDR3 loop spans 13 amino acids. CDR3 loop: CASRTDNSCEQYF. Here the CDR3 DNA reads TGTGCCAGCAGGACCGACAATTCCTGCGAGCAGTACTTC.

Remarks on this clonotype: One base away lies a much larger clone, so this may be a sequencing read error. The rearrangement uses TRBV7-2 and TRBJ2-3; TRBD2 matches at 9 bases. CDR1 SGHTA and CDR2 FQGNSA come from the germline V gene. The CDR3 has 16 amino acids. The CDR3, as DNA: TGTGCCAGCAGCTACCGGACTAGCGTATGGACAGCTACGCAGTATTTT. Protein sequence: CASSYRTSVWTATQYF.

This clonotype was observed at least ten times. The chain combines TRBV24-1 with TRBJ2-1; possible D gene TRBD1, 5 bases. V gave up 6 bases and J gave up 4 bases, with 15 bases separating them. The germline V gene encodes CDR1 KGHDR and CDR2 SFDVKD. The CDR3 contains 15 residues. CDR3 protein: CATSSARQGYNEQFF. The CDR3 nucleotides are TGTGCCACCAGTTCGGCACGGCAGGGTTACAATGAGCAGTTCTTC.

This clonotype was counted a few times. One end of the junction is discordant with germline, which a read error may explain. The CDR3 DNA reads as TGTGCTAGCAGCCAAGGGGGGGCTGGTGGGGCCAACGTCCTGACTTTC. Translating it yields CASSQGGAGGANVLTF. V and J are TRBV7-7 and TRBJ2-6; possible D gene TRBD2, 7 bases. Germline values: CDR1 SSHAT, CDR2 FNYEAQ (reference sequence). The CDR3 contains 16 residues.

This clonotype was observed at least ten times. The chain joins TRBV27 to TRBJ2-3; tentatively, D is TRBD1 (5 bases). Germline V gene data show CDR1 as MNHEY and CDR2 as SMNVEV (reference sequence). This CDR3 is built from 12 residues. V lost 8 bases to trimming and J lost 4 bases, with 10 bases between them. The CDR3 loop reads CASGQGPDTQYF. The CDR3 DNA reads as TGTGCCAGCGGCCAGGGCCCAGATACGCAGTATTTT.

For this clonotype: A read error is possible here, since a much larger clone lies one base away. V gene TRBV29-1 combines with J gene TRBJ2-5, with D perhaps given as TRBD1 or TRBD2 (6 bases each). This CDR3 spans 14 amino acids. In germline, CDR1 is SQVTM, CDR2 ANQGSEA. Written as DNA, the CDR3 is TGCAGCGTTGAAGGGGGGGCGGGACAAGAGCCCCAGTACTTC. The encoded protein is CSVEGGAGQEPQYF.

This clonotype was seen many times. The genes are TRBV7-9 and TRBJ2-1; the match to TRBD2 covers 8 bases. The germline CDR1 and CDR2 sequences are SEHNR and FQNEAQ (reference sequence). This CDR3 spans 15 amino acids. The V gene end was trimmed by 6 bases and the J gene end by 2 bases; junction bases not matched to a gene: 6. This CDR3 is CASREASGPYNEQFF. The DNA for the CDR3 is TGTGCCAGCAGAGAAGCTAGCGGGCCCTACAATGAGCAGTTCTTC.

This clonotype was recorded a few times. The CDR3, as DNA: TGCGCCAGCAGCTTCCTCGGGGTCCCACAAGAGACCCAGTACTTC. Translated, it gives CASSFLGVPQETQYF. The genes are TRBV5-1 and TRBJ2-5; D perhaps matches TRBD2 (5 bases). CDR1 and CDR2 (germline): SGHRS, YFSETQ. V lost 2 bases, J lost 2 bases, and 13 bases lay in between. This CDR3 is built from 15 residues.

This clonotype occurred a few times. This chain links TRBV19 with TRBJ2-4; TRBD1 or TRBD2 may be the D gene (6 bases each). The germline V gene has CDR1 LNHDA and CDR2 SQIVND (reference sequence). Deletions cut 7 bases from V and 2 bases from J, with 15 bases between. The CDR3 is made up of 15 amino acids. This CDR3 is CASTFWGAPKNIQYF. As DNA, the CDR3 is TGTGCCAGTACGTTTTGGGGGGCCCCCAAAAACATTCAGTACTTC.

In its sample, this clonotype was seen many times. This rearrangement joins TRBV7-2 to TRBJ2-1; TRBD1 is a possible D gene (6 bases). Trimming removed 4 bases at V and 5 bases at J, with 18 bases between. Germline-derived CDR1 and CDR2 are SGHTA and FQGNSA. The CDR3 totals 16 residues. The CDR3: CASSSPGVSWNNEQFF. DNA for the CDR3: TGTGCCAGCAGCTCACCAGGGGTCTCTTGGAACAATGAGCAGTTCTTC.

Concerning this clonotype itself: Being one base from a much bigger clone, this may be a read error. The chain combines TRBV2 with TRBJ2-3; D not resolved. This CDR3 has 13 amino acids. Germline V gene lookup returns CDR1 SNHLY and CDR2 FYNNEI. This chain's CDR3 is CATPFSSTDMQYF. CDR3 coding DNA: TGTGCCACCCCGTTCAGCAGCACAGATATGCAGTATTTT. Based on the CDR3 plus reference TRBV2 and TRBJ2-3, the full variable domain is EPEVTQTPSHQVTQMGQEVILRCVPISNHLYFYWYRQILGQKVEFLVSFYNNEISEKSEIFDDQFSVERPDGSNFTLKIRSTKLEDSAMYFCATPFSSTDMQYFGPGTRLTVL.

This clonotype came up many times. The gene calls are TRBV9 and TRBJ2-2, with D possibly TRBD1 on 5 matching bases. Germline values: CDR1 SGDLS, CDR2 YYNGEE. The CDR3 consists of 14 residues. V lost 3 bases and J 6 bases, leaving 12 bases between the germline ends. This CDR3 reads CASSADTMSGELFF. In nucleotides, the CDR3 is TGTGCCAGCAGCGCGGACACGATGTCCGGGGAGCTGTTTTTT.

This clonotype was seen a handful of times. V and J are TRBV4-3 and TRBJ2-3; a weak D match, TRBD2 (6 bases). The CDR3 consists of 15 residues. V gave up 0 bases and J gave up 6 bases, with 13 bases separating them. CDR1 LGHNA and CDR2 YSLEER come from the germline V gene. CDR3 in DNA: TGCGCCAGCAGCCAAGAGGTCGGGAGTGGGGATACGCAGTATTTT. Translated: CASSQEVGSGDTQYF.

As to this clonotype: The conserved phenylalanine or tryptophan is not found at the CDR3 terminus, so this likely reflects a read error. V usage is TRBV15 and J usage is TRBJ1-5, with D hard to call. CDR1 LNHNV and CDR2 YYDKDF come from the germline V gene (reference sequence). With 5 bases removed from V and 1 base from J, the gap between germline ends came to 15 bases. The CDR3 has 16 residues. CDR3 DNA sequence: TGTGCCACCAGCGGCAGCGGCCAATTAAGCAATCAGCCCCAGCATCTT. It translates to CATSGSGQLSNQPQHL.

In the case of this clonotype: The junction departs from the called germline gene at one end, perhaps through a read error. The V and J genes are TRBV19 and TRBJ2-3; 8 nucleotides agree with TRBD2. CDR3 length equals 13 residues. Germline loops: CDR1 LNHDA, CDR2 SQIVND (reference sequence). This CDR3 is CACSGVSTDTQYF. CDR3 DNA sequence: TGTGCCTGTAGCGGGGTTAGCACAGATACGCAGTATTTT.

This clonotype was seen many times. This chain uses TRBV2 with TRBJ2-7; a weak D match, TRBD1 (6 bases). V was shortened by 3 bases and J by 2 bases, with 11 bases between the two germline ends. The germline gives CDR1 SNHLY, CDR2 FYNNEI. The length of the CDR3 is 14 residues. This CDR3 is CASSEEDRAYEQYF. CDR3 DNA sequence: TGTGCCAGCAGTGAGGAGGACAGAGCCTACGAGCAGTACTTC.

V gene TRBV14 combines with J gene TRBJ1-1, with a tentative D call TRBD1 (5 bases). Trimming removed 0 bases at V and 6 bases at J, with 17 bases between. From germline, CDR1 is SGHDN and CDR2 FVKESK. The CDR3 is 16 residues long. CDR3 coding DNA: TGTGCCAGCAGCCAAGAGGGGGGAGGGATGACGGCTGAAGCTTTCTTT. Protein product: CASSQEGGGMTAEAFF.

This clonotype was counted a few times. It may be a read error: a sequence one base away is much more abundant. This chain links TRBV7-9 with TRBJ2-7; D is perhaps TRBD1 or TRBD2 (5 bases each). Trimming left V 5 bases short and J 3 bases short, with 14 bases between. The germline V gene has CDR1 SEHNR and CDR2 FQNEAQ (reference sequence). The CDR3 is 14 amino acids. The CDR3: CASSPPGRYYEQYF. In nucleotides, the CDR3 is TGTGCCAGCAGCCCCCCGGGACGGTACTACGAGCAGTACTTC.

The chain combines TRBV7-9 with TRBJ2-5, with D perhaps TRBD1 or TRBD2 (5 bases each). This CDR3 comprises 13 residues. Germline V gene sequence: CDR1 SEHNR, CDR2 FQNEAQ (reference sequence). This CDR3 reads CPSRRGVQETQYF. The CDR3 region has the DNA TGTCCATCCCGCCGGGGCGTCCAAGAGACCCAGTACTTC. The variable domain in full, completed from reference TRBV7-9 and TRBJ2-5, reads DTGVSQNPRHKITKRGQNVTFRCDPISEHNRLYWYRQTLGQGPEFLTYFQNEAQLEKSRLLSDRFSAERPKGSFSTLEIQRTEQGDSAMYLCPSRRGVQETQYFGPGTRLLVL.

This clonotype was seen at least ten times. The V gene is TRBV6-5, the J gene TRBJ2-1; 7 bases match TRBD1. The ends lost 5 bases at V and 0 bases at J; junction bases unmatched: 7. The germline V gene encodes CDR1 MNHEY and CDR2 SVGAGI. There are 16 residues in the CDR3. The CDR3 region is CASSPGQRSSYNEQFF. As DNA, the CDR3 is TGTGCCAGCAGTCCGGGACAGAGGAGCTCCTACAATGAGCAGTTCTTC.